The source of this T cell receptor (beta chain) is a study of blood T cell repertoires in COVID-19. As for the study in general: Researchers got acute and convalescent COVID-19 samples from the United States, Italy and Spain. PBMCs, B-cell-depleted T cells, or T cells were the source of the cDNA or gDNA that made up the material.

Per the original methods: Amplified reference gene primers provided the basis for estimating nucleated cell counts. Assay used: immunoSEQ multiplex PCR; TCRdb lists only in-frame clones, some missing. That table supplies the V and J calls and clone size; D and trimming were determined from the DNA. Of more than 95,000 clones in the sample, 81% are singletons; the top ten hold approximately 9%. Per the germline V gene, CDR1 is LNHDA and CDR2 is SQIVND (reference sequence). The CDR3 is made up of 15 amino acids. V lost 5 bases to trimming and J lost 6 bases; unmatched junction nucleotides: 9. The genes are TRBV19 and TRBJ2-5, with TRBD1 matching 10 bases. What was sequenced was peripheral blood. The clonotype originates from a woman in her seventies with acute or convalescent COVID-19. Here the CDR3 DNA reads TGTGCCAGTAGTGGCCCGGGACAGGGGTTGCAGACCCAGTACTTC. Protein product: CASSGPGQGLQTQYF.